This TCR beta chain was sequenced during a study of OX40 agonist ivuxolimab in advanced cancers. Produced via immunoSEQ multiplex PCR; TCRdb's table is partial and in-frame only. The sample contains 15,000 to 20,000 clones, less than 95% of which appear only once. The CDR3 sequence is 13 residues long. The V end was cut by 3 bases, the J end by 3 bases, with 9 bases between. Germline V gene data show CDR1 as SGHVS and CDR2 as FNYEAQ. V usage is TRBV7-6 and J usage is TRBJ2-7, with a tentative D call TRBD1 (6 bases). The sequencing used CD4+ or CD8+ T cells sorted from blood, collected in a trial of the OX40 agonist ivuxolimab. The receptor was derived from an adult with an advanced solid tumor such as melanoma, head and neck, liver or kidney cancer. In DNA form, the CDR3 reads TGTGCCAGCAGCTTGGACAGATACTACGAGCAGTACTTC. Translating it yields CASSLDRYYEQYF.